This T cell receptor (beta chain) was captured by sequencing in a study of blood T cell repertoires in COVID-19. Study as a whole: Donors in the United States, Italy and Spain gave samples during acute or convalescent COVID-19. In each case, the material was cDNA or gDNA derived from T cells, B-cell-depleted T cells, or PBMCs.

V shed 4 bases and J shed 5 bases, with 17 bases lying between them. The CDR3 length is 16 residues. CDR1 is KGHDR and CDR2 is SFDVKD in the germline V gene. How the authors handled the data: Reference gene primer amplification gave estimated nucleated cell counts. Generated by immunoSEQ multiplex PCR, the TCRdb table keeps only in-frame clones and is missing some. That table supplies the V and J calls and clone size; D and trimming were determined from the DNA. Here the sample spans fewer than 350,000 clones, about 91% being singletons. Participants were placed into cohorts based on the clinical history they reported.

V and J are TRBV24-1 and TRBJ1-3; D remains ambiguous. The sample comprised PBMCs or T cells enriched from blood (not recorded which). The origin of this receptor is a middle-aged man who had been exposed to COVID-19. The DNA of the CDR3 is TGTGCCACCAGTGACCCCGAGCCCCGGACTAGAAACACCATATATTTT. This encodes CATSDPEPRTRNTIYF.